The rows below give T cell receptor beta chains drawn from one sample of a study of blood T cells in healthy people across ages. TCRdb re-analysed the 5' RACE reads in MiXCR, keeping a single row per CDR3 protein. This table holds about 700,000 distinct CDR3 sequences, 32% found once. The source material was blood. The receptors derive from a woman aged 80 or over in good health. The CDR3 runs from the conserved cysteine through the conserved F or W. The order of the fields is V gene, J gene, clone size, D gene, CDR3 DNA, CDR3 protein. A D gene is named only where the DNA matches it firmly. Size values are once, few and many counts, or a class for expanded clones, and some rows have none.

TRBV7-2	TRBJ1-4	-	-	TGTGCCAGCAGCCCCGGGTGGGGCAGATCAACTAATGAAAAACTGTTTTTT	CASSPGWGRSTNEKLFF
TRBV20-1	TRBJ2-3	many	TRBD2	TGCAGTGCTCCACGTCAGAGCGGGGGTCCAACCCTCATCACAGATACGCAGTATTTT	CSAPRQSGGPTLITDTQYF
TRBV20-1	TRBJ2-5	-	-	TGCAGTGCTGCTAAGACAGGGAGGAGCGAGACCCAGTACTTC	CSAAKTGRSETQYF
TRBV28	TRBJ2-7	-	TRBD1	TGTGCCAGCAGGGATGAGACAGGGCCCGGTTCCGAGCAGTACTTC	CASRDETGPGSEQYF
TRBV20-1	TRBJ2-4	many	TRBD1	TGCAGTGCTTTCGACAGGGGGCGAGCCAAAAACATTCAGTACTTC	CSAFDRGRAKNIQYF
TRBV27	TRBJ2-7	-	TRBD1	TGTGCCAGCAGTGACCGACAGGGGGGGAACAATGAGCAGTACTTC	CASSDRQGGNNEQYF
TRBV4-2	TRBJ1-2	-	-	TGTGCCCGCAGCCAAGTTCTATCCAGGCGGGTCAACTATGGCTACACCTTC	CARSQVLSRRVNYGYTF
TRBV12-3/TRBV12-4	TRBJ2-4	-	-	TGTGCCAGCAGTGTGGAGCGGCTTTGGCGTCCTTTGGGGCAGTACTTC	CASSVERLWRPLGQYF
TRBV7-6	TRBJ1-1	-	-	TGTGCCAGCAGCTCGAAGCCTGGGACTGAAGCTTTCTTT	CASSSKPGTEAFF
TRBV7-7	TRBJ2-1	many	-	TGTGCTAGCAGCTACTCTCATTCTAGCTCCTACAATGAGCAGTTCTTC	CASSYSHSSSYNEQFF
TRBV18	TRBJ2-7	many	-	TGTGCCAGCTCACCACTAACTAGCCTGACCTCCTACGAGCAGTACTTC	CASSPLTSLTSYEQYF
TRBV29-1	TRBJ2-7	many	TRBD1	TGCAGCGTTCTGACAGGGGACTCCTACGAGCAGTACTTC	CSVLTGDSYEQYF
TRBV27	TRBJ1-1	-	TRBD1	TGTGTCAGCAGTGCCTGGGACAGTCAGAACACTGAAGCTTTCTTT	CVSSAWDSQNTEAFF
TRBV5-1	TRBJ2-7	few	-	TGCGCCAGCAGCTCGGGCGGCTACTCCTACGAGCAGTACTTC	CASSSGGYSYEQYF
TRBV7-9	TRBJ2-6	-	-	TGTGCCAGCAGCTCCCCGACTACAAAGACTGGGGCCAACGTCCTGACTTTC	CASSSPTTKTGANVLTF
TRBV10-3	TRBJ2-7	many	-	TGTGCCATCAGTGAGTCTAGCAGCTACGAGCAGTACTTC	CAISESSSYEQYF
TRBV29-1	TRBJ2-5	many	-	TGCAGTGTAGGAGAGACCCAGTACTTC	CSVGETQYF
TRBV7-9	TRBJ2-7	once	-	TGTGCCAGCAGCTCGGTCCCTTGGGAGCAGTACTTC	CASSSVPWEQYF
TRBV7-2	TRBJ2-4	-	TRBD2	TGTGCCAGCAGTGGACTAGCGGGGGGGCGCAAAAACATTCAGTACTTC	CASSGLAGGRKNIQYF
TRBV7-3	TRBJ2-7	few	-	TGTGCCAGCAGGGGATCTAACAGCAATGAGCAGTACTTC	CASRGSNSNEQYF
TRBV20-1	TRBJ2-3	many	TRBD1	TGCAGTGCCCGGACAGGGAGGACAGATACGCAGTATTTT	CSARTGRTDTQYF
TRBV3-1	TRBJ1-1	-	-	TGTGCCAGCAGCCAAGATACGTCAGTGGAGGCTTTCTTT	CASSQDTSVEAFF
TRBV20-1	TRBJ2-5	few	-	TGCAGTGCCCCCCGAGAGACCCAGTACTTC	CSAPRETQYF
TRBV2	TRBJ1-1	-	TRBD1	TGTGCCAGCAGGCCGGCGGGACAGGGGGCATACACTGAAGCTTTCTTT	CASRPAGQGAYTEAFF
TRBV5-1	TRBJ2-5	many	-	TGCGCCAGCAGCGGATCAGAGCGGATGGAGACCCAGTACTTC	CASSGSERMETQYF
TRBV12-3/TRBV12-4	TRBJ1-1	many	TRBD1	TGTGCCAGCAGTTTGAGACAGGGAGCACCTGAAGCTTTCTTT	CASSLRQGAPEAFF
TRBV7-9	TRBJ1-3	-	-	TGTGCCAGCAGCCCTCCGACAATGGCCTCTTCTGGAAACACCATATATTTT	CASSPPTMASSGNTIYF
TRBV5-1	TRBJ1-1	many	TRBD1	TGCGCCAGCAGCTTGGGACAGGGGGCGAGTTTGGGCACTGAAGCTTTCTTT	CASSLGQGASLGTEAFF
TRBV7-9	TRBJ1-1	-	-	TGTGCCAGCAGCTTAGGGTGGGCCACTGAAGCTTTCTTT	CASSLGWATEAFF
TRBV10-3	TRBJ2-3	-	-	TGTGCCATCAGGCCCGGGGCCTCAAGCACAGATACGCAGTATTTT	CAIRPGASSTDTQYF
TRBV2	TRBJ2-2	few	-	TGTGCCAGCAGTGGGTACGGTTATACCGGGGAGCTGTTTTTT	CASSGYGYTGELFF
TRBV29-1	TRBJ2-7	many	-	TGCAGCGTTGAAGATCCCGGCGGGGACGAGCAGTACTTC	CSVEDPGGDEQYF
TRBV20-1	TRBJ2-4	-	TRBD2	TGCAGTGCTAGCGACCAGAGACTAGCGGGGGGGCTAGTAGAGCAGTACTTC	CSASDQRLAGGLVEQYF
TRBV6-1	TRBJ2-3	many	TRBD1	TGTGCCAGCAGTGAGGGACAGGGACCCACAGATACGCAGTATTTT	CASSEGQGPTDTQYF
TRBV7-2	TRBJ2-1	once	-	TGTGCCAGCAGCTTCCAGACGAGCTCCTACAATGAGCAGTTCTTC	CASSFQTSSYNEQFF
TRBV12-3/TRBV12-4	TRBJ2-3	many	-	TGTGCCAGCAGTTCCTCTCCTACAGATACGCAGTATTTT	CASSSSPTDTQYF
TRBV9	TRBJ1-5	many	-	TGTGCCAGCAGCGTCCTTGGCAATCAGCCCCAGCATTTT	CASSVLGNQPQHF
TRBV2	TRBJ2-1	-	TRBD1	TGTGCCAGCAGCCCTTCGAGGCAGGGGGACGAATTAGGGAGTGAGCAGTTCTTC	CASSPSRQGDELGSEQFF
TRBV5-1	TRBJ2-6	many	TRBD2	TGCGCCAGCGTCGAAGGCGGGGGAACCAACGTCCTGACTTTC	CASVEGGGTNVLTF
TRBV9	TRBJ2-1	many	-	TGTGCCAGCAGCGAGACAGTTAGCTCCTACAATGAGCAGTTCTTC	CASSETVSSYNEQFF
TRBV20-1	TRBJ2-1	few	-	TGTAGTTCCTTGGGATGGGAGCAGTTCTTC	CSSLGWEQFF
TRBV12-5	TRBJ2-1	many	-	TGTGCTAGTGGTGATGGGTTCTCCTACAATGAGCAGTTCTTC	CASGDGFSYNEQFF
TRBV9	TRBJ1-1	few	-	TGTGCCAGCAGCGCGGGACCCGAGGGGACTGAAGCTTTCTTT	CASSAGPEGTEAFF
TRBV6-5	TRBJ1-5	many	TRBD1	TGTGCCAGCAGCCGGGACAGGGGAAGCAATCAGCCCCAGCATTTT	CASSRDRGSNQPQHF
TRBV18	TRBJ1-6	few	TRBD1	TGTGCCAGCTCACCCCGGACAGGGGCGCACGATGGGAAGTCACCCCTCCACTTT	CASSPRTGAHDGKSPLHF
TRBV12-3/TRBV12-4	TRBJ1-2	many	-	TGTGCCAGCAGAAAAGACGATAACTATGGCTACACCTTC	CASRKDDNYGYTF
TRBV4-2	TRBJ2-7	many	-	TGTGCCAGCAGCCAAGAGAAGGGGTCCCCCTACGAGCAGTACTTC	CASSQEKGSPYEQYF
TRBV6-1	TRBJ2-2	many	-	TGTGCCAGCAGTGAGTCTCAGGGCGTCGGGGAGCTGTTTTTT	CASSESQGVGELFF
TRBV12-3/TRBV12-4	TRBJ1-1	-	-	TGTGCCAGCAGTTTTCTCACGGGGCGGGGGACTGAAGCTTTCTTT	CASSFLTGRGTEAFF
TRBV15	TRBJ2-5	many	TRBD1	TGTGCCACCAGCAGAGGCAGGGGGCAAGAGACCCAGTACTTC	CATSRGRGQETQYF
TRBV11-2	TRBJ2-2	many	-	TGTGCCAGCAGCTTAGTTTGGGGCACCGGGGAGCTGTTTTTT	CASSLVWGTGELFF
TRBV10-3	TRBJ2-1	-	-	TGTGCCATCAGTGCTTCCTACAATGAGCAGTTCTTC	CAISASYNEQFF
TRBV7-2	TRBJ2-2	-	TRBD2	TGTGCCAGCAGCTTCCTTGCGCGGGGGGTTAACACCGGGGAGCTGTTTTTT	CASSFLARGVNTGELFF
TRBV28	TRBJ1-1	many	TRBD1	TGTGCCAGCAGTTTACCGACAGGGGCGGACACTGAAGCTTTCTTT	CASSLPTGADTEAFF
TRBV6-5	TRBJ1-2	many	-	TGTGCCAGCAGTTACTCCTGGGGGGAGGACTGGGGCTACACCTTC	CASSYSWGEDWGYTF